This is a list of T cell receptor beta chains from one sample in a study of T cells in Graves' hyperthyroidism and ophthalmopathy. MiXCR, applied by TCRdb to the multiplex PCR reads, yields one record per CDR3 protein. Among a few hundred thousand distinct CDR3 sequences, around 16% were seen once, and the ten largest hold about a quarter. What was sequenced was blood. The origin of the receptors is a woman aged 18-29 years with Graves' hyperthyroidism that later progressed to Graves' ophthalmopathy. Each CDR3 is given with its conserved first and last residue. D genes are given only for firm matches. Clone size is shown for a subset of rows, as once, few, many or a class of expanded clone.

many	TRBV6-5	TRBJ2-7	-	CASSSLPAGPHEQYF	TGTGCCAGCAGTTCCCTCCCCGCAGGGCCCCACGAGCAGTACTTC
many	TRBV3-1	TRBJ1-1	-	CASSQDPGVNTEAFF	TGTGCCAGCAGCCAAGATCCAGGGGTGAACACTGAAGCTTTCTTT
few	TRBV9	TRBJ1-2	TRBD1	CASSNRGPDYGYTF	TGTGCCAGCAGCAACAGGGGGCCTGACTATGGCTACACCTTC
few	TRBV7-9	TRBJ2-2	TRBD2	CASSLRLASNTGELFF	TGTGCCAGCAGCCTCAGACTAGCGTCGAACACCGGGGAGCTGTTTTTT
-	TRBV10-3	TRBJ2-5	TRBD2	CAISESPGRGETQYF	TGTGCCATCAGTGAGTCCCCAGGGAGGGGTGAGACCCAGTACTTC
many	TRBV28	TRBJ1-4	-	CASSFFATNEKLFF	TGTGCCAGCAGTTTCTTTGCAACTAATGAAAAACTGTTTTTT
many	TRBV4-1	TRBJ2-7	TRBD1	CASSQEGTGSHEQYF	TGCGCCAGCAGCCAAGAAGGGACAGGGTCCCACGAGCAGTACTTC
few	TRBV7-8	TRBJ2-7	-	CASSGRLLGSFSRGYEQYF	TGTGCCAGCAGCGGACGACTGTTGGGTTCCTTTTCGAGAGGATACGAGCAGTACTTC
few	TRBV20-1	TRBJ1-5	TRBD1	CSATDRVFGYSNQPQHF	TGCAGTGCTACTGACAGGGTATTCGGTTATAGCAATCAGCCCCAGCATTTT
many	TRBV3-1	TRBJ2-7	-	CASSQDGGGGFYEQYF	TGTGCCAGCAGCCAAGATGGGGGCGGAGGCTTCTACGAGCAGTACTTC
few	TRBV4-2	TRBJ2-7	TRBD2	CASSQLLGEGYEQYF	TGTGCCAGCAGCCAACTGCTCGGGGAGGGCTACGAGCAGTACTTC
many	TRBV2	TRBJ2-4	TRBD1	CASSEGTGKNIQYF	TGTGCCAGCAGTGAAGGGACAGGGAAAAACATTCAGTACTTC
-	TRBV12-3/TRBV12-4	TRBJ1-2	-	CASSRTRSGSNYGYTF	TGTGCCAGCAGTCGTACGAGAAGTGGATCGAACTATGGCTACACCTTC
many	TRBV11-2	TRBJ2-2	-	CASSLEPRDLTTLTGELFF	TGTGCCAGCAGCTTAGAGCCCCGGGACTTAACTACCCTCACCGGGGAGCTGTTTTTT
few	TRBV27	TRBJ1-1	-	CASSFTGSEAFF	TGTGCCAGCAGCTTCACGGGCTCTGAAGCTTTCTTT
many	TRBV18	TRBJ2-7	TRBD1	CASSPPGGVEQYF	TGTGCCAGCTCACCTCCAGGGGGCGTCGAGCAGTACTTC
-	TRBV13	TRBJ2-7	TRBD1	CASSSWTGDTYEQYF	TGTGCCAGCAGCTCTTGGACAGGGGACACCTACGAGCAGTACTTC
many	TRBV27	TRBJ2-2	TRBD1	CASGQGTGELFF	TGTGCCAGCGGACAGGGGACCGGGGAGCTGTTTTTT
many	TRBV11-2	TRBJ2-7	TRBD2	CASSSAGGATYEQYF	TGTGCCAGCAGCTCGGCGGGGGGAGCAACCTACGAGCAGTACTTC
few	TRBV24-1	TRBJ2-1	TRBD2	CATSDHRTSGNYNEQFF	TGTGCCACCAGTGATCATCGGACTAGCGGGAACTACAATGAGCAGTTCTTC
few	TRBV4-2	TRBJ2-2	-	CASSQEGVRGGNTGELFF	TGTGCCAGCAGCCAAGAGGGTGTCAGGGGGGGCAACACCGGGGAGCTGTTTTTT
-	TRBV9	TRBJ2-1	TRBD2	CASSSKTAGREQFF	TGTGCCAGCAGCTCAAAAACAGCGGGACGCGAGCAGTTCTTC
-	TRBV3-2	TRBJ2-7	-	CASSQDRTSFQGYEQYF	TGTGCCAGCAGCCAAGATAGGACAAGTTTCCAGGGCTACGAGCAGTACTTC
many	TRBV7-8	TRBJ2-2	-	CASSNSGVANTGELFF	TGTGCCAGCAGTAATAGCGGAGTAGCGAACACCGGGGAGCTGTTTTTT
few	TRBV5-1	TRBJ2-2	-	CASSLVQGGYGELFF	TGCGCCAGCAGCTTGGTACAGGGAGGCTACGGGGAGCTGTTTTTT
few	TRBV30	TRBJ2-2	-	CARSLGAGELFF	TGTGCCCGGAGTCTCGGGGCCGGGGAGCTGTTTTTT
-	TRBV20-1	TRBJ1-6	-	CSARQEPNSPLHF	TGCAGTGCTAGACAGGAACCTAATTCACCCCTCCACTTT
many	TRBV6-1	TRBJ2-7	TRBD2	CASSGLAGVYEQYF	TGTGCCAGCAGCGGACTAGCGGGAGTCTACGAGCAGTACTTC
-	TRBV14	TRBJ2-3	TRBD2	CASSLPGLDRTDTQYF	TGTGCCAGCAGCCTTCCGGGACTAGATCGCACAGATACGCAGTATTTT
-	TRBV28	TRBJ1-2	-	CASSSPHEGNGYTF	TGTGCCAGCAGTTCTCCCCACGAGGGAAATGGCTACACCTTC
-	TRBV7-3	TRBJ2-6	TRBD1	CASSLSRQGTGANVLTF	TGTGCCAGCAGCTTAAGCCGACAGGGAACAGGGGCCAACGTCCTGACTTTC